Ten or more counts support the clone carrying this TCR beta chain. V dropped 6 bases and J dropped 5 bases, with 11 bases sitting between them. The germline CDR1 and CDR2 sequences are KGHSH and LQKENI. The CDR3 contains 13 residues. These data belong to a study of neurological immune-mediated disorders. For the sorted libraries, over 900,000 CD4+ or CD8+ T cells were used. The authors made cDNA by 5'RACE with 10-nucleotide random UMIs. TCRdb passed the 5' RACE reads through MiXCR, listing each CDR3 protein once. The table has around 33,000 distinct CDR3 sequences, under 25% seen once. Sequences were obtained from CD4+ T cells from blood. V gene TRBV18 combines with J gene TRBJ1-5; no reliable D call. This TCR came from a man aged 50-60 years with HTLV-1-associated myelopathy (HAM/TSP). The CDR3: CASSSFGDQPQHF. The CDR3 region has the DNA TGTGCCAGCTCCTCCTTCGGGGATCAGCCCCAGCATTTT.